This T cell receptor (beta chain) comes out of a study of shared clonotypes between healthy human individuals. Points from the study as a whole: Naive subsets usually exceeded memory subsets in estimated richness. Although depth was large, rarefaction showed that sequencing of the sorted subsets was incomplete.

CD45RO-negative, CCR7-positively selected cells formed the naive CD8 fraction, excluding terminally differentiated effector memory CD45RA+ cells. J gave up 1 base and V 8 bases, and 12 bases lay outside the gene matches. This CDR3 is built from 17 residues. The germline V gene has CDR1 WNHNN and CDR2 SYGVQD (reference sequence). Every subset's genomic DNA went evenly onto several immunoSEQ plates. Sequencing was performed with immunoSEQ multiplex PCR; in TCRdb, only in-frame clones are kept and a portion is missing. Of approximately 810,000 clones listed, approximately 92% are singletons. Comments on this clone: What it binds is not known.

The gene calls are TRBV10-1 and TRBJ2-2, with 8 positions matching TRBD1. Sequencing was done on a sample of naive CD8+ T cells sorted from blood. This TCR was recovered from a man aged 30-40 years in good health. CDR3 sequence (DNA): TGCGCCAGCTCGAAACGAACAGGGGGATTGAACACCGGGGAGCTGTTTTTT. It is translated as CASSKRTGGLNTGELFF.